This TCR beta chain was profiled in a study of OX40 agonist ivuxolimab in advanced cancers. The method was immunoSEQ multiplex PCR; TCRdb's version includes in-frame clones alone and lacks a portion of them. This sample has roughly 71,000 clones, with 85% found just once. CDR1 is MNHNY and CDR2 is SVGAGI in the germline V gene (reference sequence). With V trimmed by 2 bases and J by 6 bases, 2 bases remained unmatched. CDR3 size: 14 residues. The receptor was derived from an adult with an advanced solid tumor such as melanoma, head and neck, liver or kidney cancer. The starting material was CD4+ or CD8+ T cells sorted from blood, obtained in a trial of the OX40 agonist ivuxolimab. The V and J genes are TRBV6-6 and TRBJ2-2, with TRBD1 identical over 8 bases. CDR3 residues: CASSYTDRAGELFF. The DNA for the CDR3 is TGTGCCAGCAGTTACACGGACAGGGCCGGGGAGCTGTTTTTT.